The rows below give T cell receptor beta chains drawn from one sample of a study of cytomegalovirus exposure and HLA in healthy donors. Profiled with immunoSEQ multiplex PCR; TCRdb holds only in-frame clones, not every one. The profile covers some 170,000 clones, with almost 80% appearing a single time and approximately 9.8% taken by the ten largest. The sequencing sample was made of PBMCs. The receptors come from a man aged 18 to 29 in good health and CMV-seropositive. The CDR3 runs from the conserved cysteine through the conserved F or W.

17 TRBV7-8 CASSEYTSDFSYNEQFF
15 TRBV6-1 CASSAHRPSSGEQYF
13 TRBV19 CASRQGSSYGYTF
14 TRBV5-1 CASSLGGSSGELFF
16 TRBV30 CAWSGFLAGGNYEQYF
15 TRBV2 CASITDRANTGELFF
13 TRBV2 CASTLTGTPEAFF
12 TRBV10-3 CAISESRETQYF
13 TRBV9 CASSAPLRGTQYF
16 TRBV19 CASSPTSSSGANVLTF
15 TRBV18 CASSPQLSGSDTQYF
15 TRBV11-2 CASSLEGSAYNEQFF
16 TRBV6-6 CASSYSMSLTYNEQFF
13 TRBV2 CASTQGENTEAFF
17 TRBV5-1 CASSLRTSGSSYNEQFF
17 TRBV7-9 CASSPPRGNRDTGELFF
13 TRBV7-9 CASSDKGVFEQFF
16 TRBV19 CASTRGLAGGYNEQFF
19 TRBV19 CASSPPRTGPQTRNQPQHF
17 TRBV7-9 CASSLALAGASSGELFF
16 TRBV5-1 CASSLEVGLAGATQYF
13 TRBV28 CASFQRGAYEQYF
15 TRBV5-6 CASSQGRSGSYGYTF
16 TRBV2 CASRATGGLDSYEQYF